This T cell receptor beta chain derives from a study of cytomegalovirus exposure and HLA in healthy donors. The PCR had 60 Vbeta and 13 Jbeta primers. Sequenced by immunoSEQ multiplex PCR; TCRdb stores in-frame clones only, minus some. Here the sample spans some 110,000 clones, around 79% being singletons. Per germline, CDR1 SGHAT and CDR2 FQNNGV. The CDR3 loop spans 17 amino acids. With 0 bases removed from V and 3 bases from J, the gap between germline ends came to 14 bases. The chain combines TRBV11-2 with TRBJ2-2, with D tentatively TRBD2 (7 bases). Sequences were obtained from PBMCs. The receptor's source is a man aged 55 to 70 in good health and CMV-seronegative. CDR3 nucleotides: TGTGCCAGCAGCTTAGATAGGGGAGGGGGTCACACCGGGGAGCTGTTTTTT. It codes for CASSLDRGGGHTGELFF.